The 32 T cell receptor beta chains below all came from one sample that was sequenced in a study of CD8+ T cells in alopecia areata. RNA extraction was followed by reverse transcription into cDNA, which acted as the sequencing template. TCRdb's table, derived via immunoSEQ multiplex PCR, lists solely in-frame clones and lacks some. The sample records fewer than 150,000 clones, 65% to 90% being singletons. Treatment specified: oral pan-JAK inhibitor, 5-10 mg twice daily. The sequencing used CD8+ T cells sorted from blood, collected at week 4, from a patient treated with tofacitinib. These TCRs come from a human donor with alopecia areata.

The chain recombines TRBV7-6 with TRBJ2-7; D unclear. The V and J ends lost 6 bases and 0 bases respectively, with 9 bases between them. Germline V gives CDR1 SGHVS, CDR2 FNYEAQ. The CDR3 runs to 13 residues. The CDR3 protein is CASSPTVSYEQYF. CDR3 bases: TGTGCCAGCAGTCCGACGGTCTCCTACGAGCAGTACTTC.

This clone was seen more than once but under ten times. The chain has TRBV4-3 and TRBJ2-1, with 9 bases aligning to TRBD1. V trimming: 4 bases; J trimming: 4 bases; junction bases outside the gene matches: 8. Germline V lookup: CDR1 LGHNA, CDR2 YSLEER. This CDR3 spans 16 amino acids. In DNA form, the CDR3 reads TGCGCCAGCAGCCCGTCGACAGGGGGGACTTACAATGAGCAGTTCTTC. It codes for CASSPSTGGTYNEQFF.

This clone turned up a few times. Other DNA sequences within the sample encode an identical CDR3. The chain combines TRBV5-8 with TRBJ2-1; 7 bases fit TRBD2. The CDR3 is 15 amino acids. Germline trimming cut 1 base from V and 4 bases from J; bases unmatched to any gene: 5. The germline CDR1 and CDR2 sequences are SGHTS and YDEGEE. Here the CDR3 reads CASSLMASGYNEQFF. The CDR3 bases are TGTGCCAGCAGCTTGATGGCTAGCGGATACAATGAGCAGTTCTTC. Full variable domain (missing parts from reference TRBV5-8 and TRBJ2-1): EAGVTQSPTHLIKTRGQQATLRCSPISGHTSVYWYQQALGLGLQFLLWYDEGEERNRGNFPPRFSGRQFPNYSSELNVNALELEDSALYLCASSLMASGYNEQFFGPGTRLTVL.

This clone was counted between two and nine times. V gene TRBV29-1 combines with J gene TRBJ2-2, with D unclear. This CDR3 has 10 amino acids. The V end lost 3 bases, the J end lost 6 bases, and 2 bases lay between the germline ends. CDR1 is SQVTM and CDR2 is ANQGSEA in the germline V gene. CDR3 amino acids: CSVEAGELFF. The CDR3 DNA reads TGCAGCGTTGAGGCCGGGGAGCTGTTTTTT.

The gene calls are TRBV5-4 and TRBJ2-1; D unclear. The CDR3 sequence is 15 residues long. In germline, CDR1 is SGHNT, CDR2 YYREEE (reference sequence). The ends were cut back, 4 bases at V and 6 bases at J, with 17 bases in the middle. The CDR3 spells CASSPQEMGRNEQFF. The CDR3 DNA sequence: TGTGCCAGCAGCCCCCAGGAGATGGGTCGCAATGAGCAGTTCTTC.

The chain is built from TRBV6-4 and TRBJ2-2; D unresolved. CDR3 length equals 17 residues. Germline V CDR1 and CDR2: MRHNA, SNTAGT. Trimming removed 5 bases from V and 0 bases from J, with 16 bases in between. CDR3 residues: CASSRRVGVANTGELFF. The CDR3 nucleotides are TGTGCCAGCAGTCGACGGGTTGGGGTCGCGAACACCGGGGAGCTGTTTTTT.

As for this clone: The identical CDR3 is also encoded by other nucleotide sequences in the sample. V is TRBV6-5 and J is TRBJ2-5, with D unclear. The length of the CDR3 is 11 residues. Trimming pared 3 bases from V and 5 bases from J, leaving 4 bases between. Germline CDR1 reads MNHEY; CDR2 reads SVGAGI. CDR3 in DNA: TGTGCCAGCAGTTATGGGGAGACCCAGTACTTC. Translation: CASSYGETQYF.

With regard to this clone: It is unclear where the CDR3 begins or ends on the DNA, so no DNA is shown, and the CDR3 is as TCRdb lists it. This chain connects TRBV7-9 to TRBJ2-1; the tabulated D call, TRBD2, remains unverified against the DNA. With termini counted, the CDR3 has 13 amino acids. CDR1 and CDR2 (germline): SEHNR, FQNEAQ (reference sequence). This chain's CDR3 is CASSSTSYNEQFF.

Concerning this clone itself: An end of the junction does not agree with germline; a read error may underlie this. The V call is TRBV5-4, the J call TRBJ2-6; D unclear. There are 15 residues in the CDR3. The germline gives CDR1 SGHNT, CDR2 YYREEE (reference sequence). CDR3 nucleotides: TGTGCCGGCAGCTTGCTGAGGTCTGGGGCCAACGTCCTGACTTTC. This sequence encodes CAGSLLRSGANVLTF.

This sequence joins TRBV5-6 and TRBJ2-7; weak D call: TRBD1 (6 bases). Germline values: CDR1 SGHDT, CDR2 YYEEEE. Trimming shortened V by 5 bases and J by 12 bases, and 15 bases separated the two germline ends. The CDR3 covers 11 residues. CDR3 sequence reads: CASSNTGPPYF. CDR3 DNA sequence: TGTGCCAGCAGTAATACAGGGCCCCCGTACTTC.

The genes are TRBV5-8 and TRBJ2-1; D gene ambiguous. Germline V gene lookup returns CDR1 SGHTS and CDR2 YDEGEE. V was clipped by 0 bases and J by 10 bases, with 11 bases between them. The CDR3 sequence is 13 residues long. DNA for the CDR3: TGTGCCAGCAGCTTGGCGGTGGCAACAGAGCAGTTCTTC. This gives the protein CASSLAVATEQFF.

As concerns this clone: Germline and junction disagree at one end, which may indicate a read error. The chain joins TRBV7-7 to TRBJ2-3; weak D call: TRBD1 (6 bases). Germline V lookup: CDR1 SSHAT, CDR2 FNYEAQ (reference sequence). CDR3 length equals 16 residues. CDR3 protein: CASSFGTGLDTDTQYF. In DNA form, the CDR3 reads TGTGCTAGCAGCTTTGGTACAGGGCTAGACACAGATACGCAGTATTTT.

The V and J genes are TRBV6-5 and TRBJ1-5; D is undetermined. V was cut by 3 bases and J by 6 bases, with 9 bases left in between. Germline V lookup: CDR1 MNHEY, CDR2 SVGAGI. CDR3 length: 13 residues. The CDR3 DNA is TGTGCCAGCAGTTATTCCTTTGGTCAGCCCCAGCATTTT. Protein sequence: CASSYSFGQPQHF.

V is TRBV11-1 and J is TRBJ2-5; 10 positions match TRBD2. V was clipped by 3 bases and J by 5 bases; unmatched bases: 9. The CDR3 extends over 16 amino acids. From germline, CDR1 is SGHAT and CDR2 FQDESV (reference sequence). CDR3 coding DNA: TGTGCCAGCAGCTTGGGACAGACGGGACTAGCGGAGACCCAGTACTTC. Its translation is CASSLGQTGLAETQYF.

J is TRBJ2-2 and V is TRBV2; D might be TRBD2 (7 bases). Trimming took off 6 bases at V and 9 bases at J, with 17 bases between the two ends. There are 14 residues in the CDR3. CDR1 is SNHLY, CDR2 FYNNEI, per germline. CDR3 sequence reads: CASRPRGAERELFF. Written as DNA, the CDR3 is TGTGCCAGCAGGCCTCGGGGGGCTGAGCGGGAGCTGTTTTTT.

CDR3 bases: TGCGCCAGCAGCCAAGATCCTCCATCCCAGTCCCTCTACGAGCAGTACTTC. Translation gives CASSQDPPSQSLYEQYF. The chain uses TRBV5-1 and TRBJ2-7; no firm D call. Between the trimmed V and J ends, which lost 4 bases and 3 bases, there was a span of 23 bases. The CDR3 loop spans 17 amino acids. Germline CDR1 SGHRS, CDR2 YFSETQ. Based on the CDR3 plus reference TRBV5-1 and TRBJ2-7, the full variable domain is KAGVTQTPRYLIKTRGQQVTLSCSPISGHRSVSWYQQTPGQGLQFLFEYFSETQRNKGNFPGRFSGRQFSNSRSEMNVSTLELGDSALYLCASSQDPPSQSLYEQYFGPGTRLTVT.

This clone was detected only a few times. This chain uses TRBV13 with TRBJ2-2, with D perhaps matching TRBD1 or TRBD2 (5 bases each). The CDR3 runs 16 residues. Germline assignment: CDR1 PRHDT and CDR2 FYEKMQ (reference sequence). V was clipped by 5 bases and J by 0 bases, with 13 bases between them. The chain's CDR3 is CASSRGADTNTGELFF. The DNA for the CDR3 is TGTGCCAGCAGCCGAGGGGCCGATACGAACACCGGGGAGCTGTTTTTT.

The chain employs TRBV9 and TRBJ2-5; 8 bases align to TRBD2. CDR3 length equals 14 residues. The germline CDR1 and CDR2 sequences are SGDLS and YYNGEE. The V gene end was trimmed by 3 bases and the J gene end by 5 bases; junction bases not matched to a gene: 6. The CDR3 DNA reads TGTGCCAGCAGCGCAGCGGGGGCCGGGGAGACCCAGTACTTC. This translates into CASSAAGAGETQYF.

There are a few counts of this clone. The chain uses TRBV19 and TRBJ2-4; TRBD2 is a possible D gene (5 bases). The CDR3 extends over 13 amino acids. V lost 8 bases to trimming and J lost 8 bases, with 16 bases between them. Germline CDR1 LNHDA, CDR2 SQIVND (reference sequence). CDR3 nucleotides: TGTGCCAGTCAATCTCCTCTGAGGGACATTCAGTACTTC. It specifies CASQSPLRDIQYF.

The rearrangement uses TRBV15 and TRBJ2-7; 7 bases are shared with TRBD1. Looked up from germline, CDR1 is LNHNV and CDR2 is YYDKDF (reference sequence). This CDR3 has 14 amino acids. The junction had 6 bases not matched to a gene; V was cut back by 2 bases and J by 5 bases. The CDR3 loop reads CATSRRQGTHEQYF. DNA for the CDR3: TGTGCCACCAGCAGAAGACAGGGTACCCACGAGCAGTACTTC. The full variable domain, with the rest looked up from reference TRBV15 and TRBJ2-7, is DAMVIQNPRYQVTQFGKPVTLSCSQTLNHNVMYWYQQKSSQAPKLLFHYYDKDFNNEADTPDNFQSRRPNTSFCFLDIRSPGLGDTAMYLCATSRRQGTHEQYFGPGTRLTVT.

The chain joins TRBV7-8 to TRBJ2-5; D gene ambiguous. Germline V gives CDR1 SGHVS, CDR2 FQNEAQ. V lost 5 bases to trimming and J lost 5 bases, with 9 bases between them. This CDR3 is 12 amino acids long. The CDR3 nucleotides are TGTGCCAGCAGCGACGGAACTGAGACCCAGTACTTC. Protein sequence: CASSDGTETQYF.

Details on this clone: Additional DNA sequences in this sample encode the identical CDR3. The chain links TRBV29-1 to TRBJ2-5; D might be TRBD1 (5 bases). V was trimmed by 1 base and J by 1 base, leaving 7 bases between them. Germline V lookup: CDR1 SQVTM, CDR2 ANQGSEA. The CDR3 has 13 amino acids. In DNA form, the CDR3 reads TGCAGCGTTGAAGGGGGCCTCCAAGAGACCCAGTACTTC. It translates to CSVEGGLQETQYF.

The chain couples TRBV7-8 to TRBJ2-5; tentatively, D is TRBD2 (7 bases). The CDR3 consists of 17 residues. Trimming left V 8 bases short and J 1 base short, with 23 bases between. Germline CDR1 and CDR2: SGHVS and FQNEAQ. The CDR3 DNA is TGTGCCAGCCTCCGACCAGGGGCGGGGGTTACCCAAGAGACCCAGTACTTC. Protein product: CASLRPGAGVTQETQYF.

This clone appeared a single time. The chain employs TRBV7-2 and TRBJ1-2; D is undetermined. The CDR3 is 15 residues long. Trimming removed 3 bases at V and 8 bases at J, with 19 bases between. Germline CDR1 is SGHTA and CDR2 is FQGNSA. Here the CDR3 reads CASSFMFNGFDGYTF. The CDR3 nucleotides read TGTGCCAGCAGCTTTATGTTCAACGGGTTCGACGGCTACACCTTC.

This chain joins TRBV4-3 and TRBJ2-3; no firm D call. CDR3 length: 16 amino acids. V dropped 3 bases and J dropped 1 base, with 14 bases sitting between them. Per the germline V gene, CDR1 is LGHNA and CDR2 is YSLEER. This chain's CDR3 is CASSQFGDFGTDTQYF. The CDR3 DNA reads TGCGCCAGCAGCCAGTTCGGCGACTTCGGCACAGATACGCAGTATTTT.

This clone came up a few times. This chain uses TRBV7-8 with TRBJ2-3, with a possible D match to TRBD2 (6 bases). The CDR3 consists of 14 residues. Trimming removed 10 bases from V and 4 bases from J, with 18 bases in between. Germline assignment: CDR1 SGHVS and CDR2 FQNEAQ. CDR3 residues: CATTQDGSSDTQYF. CDR3 in DNA: TGTGCCACCACTCAGGACGGGAGTTCAGATACGCAGTATTTT. The whole variable domain, remainder taken from reference TRBV7-8 and TRBJ2-3, is GAGVSQSPRYKVAKRGQDVALRCDPISGHVSLFWYQQALGQGPEFLTYFQNEAQLDKSGLPSDRFFAERPEGSVSTLKIQRTQQEDSAVYLCATTQDGSSDTQYFGPGTRLTVL.

The V and J genes are TRBV7-2 and TRBJ2-2, with 7 bases lining up with TRBD2. The V and J ends lost 5 bases and 4 bases, in that order; junction bases with no gene match: 7. This CDR3 comprises 15 residues. Germline loops: CDR1 SGHTA, CDR2 FQGNSA. CDR3 amino acids: CASSPGGYVTGELFF. CDR3 DNA sequence: TGTGCCAGCAGCCCGGGAGGCTATGTCACCGGGGAGCTGTTTTTT.

About this clone: Within the sample, other DNA sequences also encode this same CDR3. Written as DNA, the CDR3 is TGTGCCAGTAGTATGGGGGGGGATTACAATGAGCAGTTCTTC. This sequence encodes CASSMGGDYNEQFF. The chain has TRBV19 and TRBJ2-1; 7 bases align to TRBD2. CDR3 length: 14 residues. The germline V gene encodes CDR1 LNHDA and CDR2 SQIVND (reference sequence). V gave up 3 bases and J gave up 4 bases; unmatched junction bases: 3.

The chain links TRBV4-3 to TRBJ1-4; D unresolved. The germline V gene has CDR1 LGHNA and CDR2 YSLEER. Trimming removed 2 bases at V and 7 bases at J, with 17 bases between. The CDR3 has 16 amino acids. The CDR3 sequence is CASSQSRRFSSEKLFF. CDR3 sequence (DNA): TGCGCCAGCAGCCAAAGTAGAAGGTTCAGTAGTGAAAAACTGTTTTTT.

The chain joins TRBV19 to TRBJ2-1; possibly TRBD1 for D (8 bases). Trimming took 9 bases from V and 4 from J, leaving 19 bases between them. Germline CDR1 LNHDA, CDR2 SQIVND (reference sequence). The CDR3 totals 15 residues. The CDR3, as DNA: TGTGCCAGCTGGACAGGGCTAGCGGAATACAATGAGCAGTTCTTC. Translation: CASWTGLAEYNEQFF.

This sequence joins TRBV7-9 and TRBJ2-1; D ambiguous. The CDR3 has 10 residues. From germline, CDR1 is SEHNR and CDR2 FQNEAQ (reference sequence). V was cut by 4 bases and J by 8 bases, with 3 bases left in between. The CDR3 protein is CASSSYEQFF. CDR3 bases: TGTGCCAGCAGCTCTTATGAGCAGTTCTTC.

The J gene is TRBJ2-7, the V gene TRBV6-4; 7 positions agree with TRBD1. The germline CDR1 and CDR2 sequences are MRHNA and SNTAGT. Trimming cost V 6 bases and J 0 bases; bases outside gene matches: 17. The CDR3 covers 18 residues. The CDR3 DNA reads TGTGCCAGCAGCCGGGCAGGGGACCAGGGACAGAGCTCCTACGAGCAGTACTTC. Its translation: CASSRAGDQGQSSYEQYF.